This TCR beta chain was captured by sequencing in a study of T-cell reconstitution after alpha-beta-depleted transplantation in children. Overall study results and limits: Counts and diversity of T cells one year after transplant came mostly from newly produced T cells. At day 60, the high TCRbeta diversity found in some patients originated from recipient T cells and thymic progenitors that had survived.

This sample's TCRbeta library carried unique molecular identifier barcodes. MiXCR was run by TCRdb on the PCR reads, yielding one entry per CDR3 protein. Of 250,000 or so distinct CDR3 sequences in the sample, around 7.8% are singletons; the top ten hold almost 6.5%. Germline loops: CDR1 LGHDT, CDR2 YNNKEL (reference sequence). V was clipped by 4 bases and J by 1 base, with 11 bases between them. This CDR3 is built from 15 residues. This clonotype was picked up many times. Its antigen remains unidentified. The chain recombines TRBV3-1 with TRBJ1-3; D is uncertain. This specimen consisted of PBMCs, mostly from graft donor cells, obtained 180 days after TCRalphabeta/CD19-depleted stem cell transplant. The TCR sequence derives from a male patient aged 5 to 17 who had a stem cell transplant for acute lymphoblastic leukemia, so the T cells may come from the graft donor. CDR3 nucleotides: TGTGCCAGCAGCCTCGGAAGTGGTTCTGGAAACACCATATATTTT. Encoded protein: CASSLGSGSGNTIYF.